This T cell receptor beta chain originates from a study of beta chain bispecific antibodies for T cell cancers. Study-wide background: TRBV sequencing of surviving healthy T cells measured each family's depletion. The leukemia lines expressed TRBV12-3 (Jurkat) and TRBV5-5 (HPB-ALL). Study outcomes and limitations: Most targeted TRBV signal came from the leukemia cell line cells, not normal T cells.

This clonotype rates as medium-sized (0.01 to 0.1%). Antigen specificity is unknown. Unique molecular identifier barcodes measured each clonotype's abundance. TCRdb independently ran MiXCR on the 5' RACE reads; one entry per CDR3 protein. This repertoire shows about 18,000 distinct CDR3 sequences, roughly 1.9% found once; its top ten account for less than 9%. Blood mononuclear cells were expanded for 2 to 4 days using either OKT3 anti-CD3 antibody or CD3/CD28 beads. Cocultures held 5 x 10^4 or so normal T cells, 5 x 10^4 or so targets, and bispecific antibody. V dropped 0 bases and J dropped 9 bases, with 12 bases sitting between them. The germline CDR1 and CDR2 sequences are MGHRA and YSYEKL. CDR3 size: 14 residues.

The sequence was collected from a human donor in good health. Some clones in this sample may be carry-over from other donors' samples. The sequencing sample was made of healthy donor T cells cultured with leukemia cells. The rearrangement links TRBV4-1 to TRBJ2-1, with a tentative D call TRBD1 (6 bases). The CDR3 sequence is CASSQDQRGSEQFF. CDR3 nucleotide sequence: TGCGCCAGCAGCCAAGATCAAAGGGGGAGTGAGCAGTTCTTC.